This T cell receptor beta chain derives from a study of Ad26.COV2.S vaccination and SARS-CoV-2 variants (dated by TCRdb to the early 2020s). General notes on the study: Vaccine-arm donors came from COV1001, a multicentre, randomized, double-blind, placebo-controlled phase I-IIa trial of Ad26.COV2.S in healthy adults. Investigators remained blinded to trial group allocation during experiments and outcome assessment. Ad26.COV2.S was given intramuscularly at 5x10^10 or 1x10^11 viral particles, as a single shot or as two shots 56 days apart. The TCR-sequenced set comprised about 30 samples: some 19 Ad26.COV2.S vaccine recipients, 5 placebo recipients and 8 SARS-CoV-2 convalescent individuals. Participants in the trial were split at random into five groups of five each, receiving low-dose or high-dose Ad26.COV2.S once or twice, or else placebo on both occasions. Sequencing of the TCRbeta repertoire served to evaluate the specificity and breadth of SARS-CoV-2-reactive T cell receptors following Ad26.COV2.S vaccination. The study at large found these results: Vaccine and placebo recipients had comparable non-spike TCR breadth, which fits with the vaccine containing only spike. After vaccination, spike-specific CD8+ and CD4+ T cell responses were reported to show substantial breadth. It was noted by the authors that total T cell responses may have been underestimated by the TCR breadth and depth analyses. Spike-specific TCR breadth was higher in Ad26.COV2.S recipients than in placebo recipients (P = 0.0014). Comparing responses between vaccine doses or regimens was not something the study was powered to do.

This sample's treatment or condition label indicates: approximately 18 received Ad26.COV2.S at low or high dose, single or two shots; 5 received placebo; per-sample allocation not given. For vaccine and placebo recipients, the sequenced repertoires came from samples collected on day 63 after the first injection. In Cohort 1b, about 27 adults aged 18-55 years were enrolled at a single site in Boston, USA, between 29 July and 7 August 2020. Ad26.COV2.S consisted of a replication-incompetent adenovirus type 26 vector by which a prefusion-stabilized SARS-CoV-2 spike protein from the original Wuhan strain was expressed. Notes on this clone: There is no known antigen for this receptor. Within one base of it there is no much larger clone, and no base qualities were kept.

The trim is 7 bases for V and 6 bases for J, with a gap of 27 bases between the germline ends. The CDR3 contains 17 residues, cysteine and phenylalanine counted. Just CDR3 DNA is preserved here, 51 bases in frame from base 1. The germline V gene provides CDR1 SGHNT and CDR2 YENEEA. The immunoSEQ Assay was the method used to sequence TCRbeta CDR3 regions. After extraction, genomic DNA underwent amplification by bias-controlled multiplex PCR, followed by high-throughput sequencing. The paper's processing steps were these. Collapsing and filtering of sequences were performed to quantify the absolute abundance of each unique TCRbeta CDR3 region. T cell fraction was estimated by normalizing TCRbeta template counts to usable DNA, with usable DNA measured through amplification of reference genes found in all nucleated cells. Repertoire TCRs were annotated as SARS-CoV-2-specific when V gene, CDR3 amino acid sequence and J gene were exactly matched to a known reactive TCR set. The reference SARS-CoV-2 TCR set came from MIRA and was filtered for enrichment in COVID-19-positive ImmuneCODE repertoires, removing public or cross-reactive TCRs. Drawing on the MIRA antigens, annotated TCRs were analysed further at the level of specific ORF or position within ORF. Depth was the summed frequency of annotated unique rearrangements, while breadth was defined as annotated unique rearrangements over total unique productive rearrangements. TCR breadth was compared between groups using two-sided Wilcoxon rank-sum tests. What TCRdb holds here is the immuneACCESS table cut down to in-frame rearrangements. Part of the clones is not present; checked against another copy, under half of the missing clones reflect an unresolved V gene, and the others are unexplained. V and J calls and clone size are those listed in that table; D and trimming were worked out from the DNA. Recorded for this sample are about 420,000 clones; around 87% of them occurred a single time. 3.6% of the sample lies in the top ten.

This sequence was found in a person aged 18-65 years who received the Ad26.COV2.S COVID-19 vaccine or a placebo. The sequence joins TRBV11-3 to TRBJ1-2, with the D gene too uncertain to name. Sequences were derived from peripheral blood, sampled in a trial of Ad26.COV2.S vaccine versus placebo. The CDR3: CASIPGPVPGNPDGYTF. At the DNA level, the sequence is TGTGCCAGCATCCCCGGGCCCGTACCCGGGAACCCTGATGGCTACACCTTC.